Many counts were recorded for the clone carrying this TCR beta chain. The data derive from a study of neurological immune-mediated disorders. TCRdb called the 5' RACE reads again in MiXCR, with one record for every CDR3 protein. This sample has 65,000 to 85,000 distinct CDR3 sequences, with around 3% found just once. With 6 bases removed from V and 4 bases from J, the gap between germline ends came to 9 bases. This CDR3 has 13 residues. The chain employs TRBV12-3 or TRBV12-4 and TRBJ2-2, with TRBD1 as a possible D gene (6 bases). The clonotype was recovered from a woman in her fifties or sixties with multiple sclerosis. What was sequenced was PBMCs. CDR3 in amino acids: CASSLDSTGELFF. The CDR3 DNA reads TGTGCCAGCAGCCTGGACAGCACCGGGGAGCTGTTTTTT.